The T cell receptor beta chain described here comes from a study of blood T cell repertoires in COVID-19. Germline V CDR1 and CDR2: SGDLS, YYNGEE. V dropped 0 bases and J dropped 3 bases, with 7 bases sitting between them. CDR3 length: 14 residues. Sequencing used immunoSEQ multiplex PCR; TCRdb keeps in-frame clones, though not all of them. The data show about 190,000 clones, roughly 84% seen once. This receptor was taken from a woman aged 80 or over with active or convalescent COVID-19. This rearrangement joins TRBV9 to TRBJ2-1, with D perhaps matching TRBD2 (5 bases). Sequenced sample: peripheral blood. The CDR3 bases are TGTGCCAGCAGCGTAGGTGACTACTACAATGAGCAGTTCTTC. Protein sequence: CASSVGDYYNEQFF. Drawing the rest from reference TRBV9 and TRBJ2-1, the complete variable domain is DSGVTQTPKHLITATGQRVTLRCSPRSGDLSVYWYQQSLDQGLQFLIQYYNGEERAKGNILERFSAQQFPDLHSELNLSSLELGDSALYFCASSVGDYYNEQFFGPGTRLTVL.